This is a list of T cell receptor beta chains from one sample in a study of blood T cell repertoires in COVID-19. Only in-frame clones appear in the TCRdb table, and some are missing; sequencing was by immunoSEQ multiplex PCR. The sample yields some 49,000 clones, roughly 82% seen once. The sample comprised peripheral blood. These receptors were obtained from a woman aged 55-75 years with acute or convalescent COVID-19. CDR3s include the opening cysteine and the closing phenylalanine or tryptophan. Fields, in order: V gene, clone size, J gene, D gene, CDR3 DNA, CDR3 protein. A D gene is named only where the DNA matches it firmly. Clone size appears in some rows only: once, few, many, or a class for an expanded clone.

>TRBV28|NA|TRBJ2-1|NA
TGTGCCAGCAGTTTATTGGCATATGAGCAGTTCTTC
CASSLLAYEQFF
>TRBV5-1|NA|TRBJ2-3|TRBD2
TGCGCCAGCAGCTTGGCCGGACTAGCGGGCACAGATACGCAGTATTTT
CASSLAGLAGTDTQYF
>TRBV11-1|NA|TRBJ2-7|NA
TGTGCCAGCAGCTACCCCCAGGGTGGAAAACTCTACGAGCAGTACTTC
CASSYPQGGKLYEQYF
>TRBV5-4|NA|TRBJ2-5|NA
TGTGCCAGCAGCTTGGCAGGCAGGGCTAAAGAGACCCAGTACTTC
CASSLAGRAKETQYF
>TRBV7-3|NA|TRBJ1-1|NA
TGTGCCAGCAGCTTAATGGCTAACACTGAAGCTTTCTTT
CASSLMANTEAFF
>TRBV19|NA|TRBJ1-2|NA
TGTGCCAGTAGTATAGATCTCCAGGGCTACACCTTC
CASSIDLQGYTF
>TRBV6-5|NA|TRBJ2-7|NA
TGTGCCAGTATGCCCCCCGACAGTGCCTACGAGCAGTACTTC
CASMPPDSAYEQYF
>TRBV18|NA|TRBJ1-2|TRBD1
TGTGCCAGCTCACCTGGGACAGGGTCGCCTCTTTATGGCTACACCTTC
CASSPGTGSPLYGYTF
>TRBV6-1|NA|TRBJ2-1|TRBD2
TGTGCCAGCAGTGGAACCCCTAGCGGGGGGTCCAATGAGCAGTTCTTC
CASSGTPSGGSNEQFF
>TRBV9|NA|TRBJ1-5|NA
TGTGCCAGCAGCGTGGGAGCGTCTGAGGCCCAGCATTTT
CASSVGASEAQHF
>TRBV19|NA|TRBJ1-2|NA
TGTGCCAGTAGTATAAAGCAACAGAGCTATGGCTACACCTTC
CASSIKQQSYGYTF
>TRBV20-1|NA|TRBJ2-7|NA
TGCAGTGCTAGTCCGGGCTACGAGCAGTACTTC
CSASPGYEQYF
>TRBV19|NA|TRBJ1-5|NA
TGTGCCAGTAGTGTCGGGAATCAGCCCCAGCATTTT
CASSVGNQPQHF
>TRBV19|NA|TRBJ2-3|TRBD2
TGTGCCAGCCGGGAGGGTTCTAGCACAGATACGCAGTATTTT
CASREGSSTDTQYF
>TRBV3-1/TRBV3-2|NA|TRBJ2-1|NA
TGTGCCAGCAGCCAAGATTCGTCCCCGACGTCTAGGTCAAATGAGCAGTTCTTC
CASSQDSSPTSRSNEQFF
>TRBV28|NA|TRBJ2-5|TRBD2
TGTGCCGGACGTCCAGCGGGGAGCCAAGAGACCCAGTACTTC
CAGRPAGSQETQYF
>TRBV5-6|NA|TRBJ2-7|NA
TGTGCCAGCAGCGAGAACAGGTTTAGGAGCTCCTACGAGCAGTACTTC
CASSENRFRSSYEQYF
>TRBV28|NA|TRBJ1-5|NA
TGTGCCAGTTCCCTGGGAAGGGGGTTTGGCAATCAGCCCCAGCATTTT
CASSLGRGFGNQPQHF
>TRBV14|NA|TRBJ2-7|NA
TGTGCCAGCAGCCAAGATGTATCCGTTGGTTGGCACGAGCAGTACTTC
CASSQDVSVGWHEQYF
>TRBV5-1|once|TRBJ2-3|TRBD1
TGCGCCAGCAGCCGGGACAGGGGCACAGATACGCAGTATTTT
CASSRDRGTDTQYF
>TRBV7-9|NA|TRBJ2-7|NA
TGTGCCAGCAGCCCTCTCTACGAGCAGTACTTC
CASSPLYEQYF
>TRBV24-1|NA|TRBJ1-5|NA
TGTGCCACCAGTGATGTGACAGTGAATCAGCCCCAGCATTTT
CATSDVTVNQPQHF
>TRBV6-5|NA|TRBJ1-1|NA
TGTGCCAGCAGTCCAGACAGACTCACTGAAGCTTTCTTT
CASSPDRLTEAFF
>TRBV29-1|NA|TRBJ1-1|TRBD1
TGCAGCGTCTCAACAGGGGTGAACACTGAAGCTTTCTTT
CSVSTGVNTEAFF
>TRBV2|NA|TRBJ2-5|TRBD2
TGTGCCAGCAGTGAACGACTAGCGGGGGTAGCTCGGTACTTC
CASSERLAGVARYF
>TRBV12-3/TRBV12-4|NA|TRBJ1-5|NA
TGTGCCAGCAGCCCAGGGGATCAGCCCCAGCATTTT
CASSPGDQPQHF
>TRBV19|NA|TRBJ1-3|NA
TGTGCCAGTAGTCCCGGGACTCCGCTAAACACCATATATTTT
CASSPGTPLNTIYF
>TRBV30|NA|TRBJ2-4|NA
TGTGCCTGGACCCAACTAGCCAAAAACATTCAGTACTTC
CAWTQLAKNIQYF
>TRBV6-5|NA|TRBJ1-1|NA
TGTGCCAGCAGGCTTAGAGGGAACACTGAAGCTTTCTTT
CASRLRGNTEAFF
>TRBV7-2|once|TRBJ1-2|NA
TGTGCCAGCAGCTTGAGTACGGGAAATGGGAAATATGGCTACACCTTC
CASSLSTGNGKYGYTF
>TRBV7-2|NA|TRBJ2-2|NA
TGTGCCAGCAGCAACTTCACCGGGGAGCTGTTTTTT
CASSNFTGELFF
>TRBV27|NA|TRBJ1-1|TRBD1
TGTGCCAGCAGCGCACCGGGACAGATGAACACTGAAGCTTTCTTT
CASSAPGQMNTEAFF
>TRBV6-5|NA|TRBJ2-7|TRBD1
TGTGCCAGCAGCCGACGACAGGGGATTCCTCCCGAGCAGTACTTC
CASSRRQGIPPEQYF
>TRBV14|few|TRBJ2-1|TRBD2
TGTGCCAGCAGCCAGTACGGGGGGTGGGTTAATGAGCAGTTCTTC
CASSQYGGWVNEQFF
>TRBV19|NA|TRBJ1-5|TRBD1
TGTGCCAGTTGGGACAGGGGGCATCAGCCCCAGCATTTT
CASWDRGHQPQHF
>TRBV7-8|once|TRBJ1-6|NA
TGTGCCAGCAGCTTAGGTGGGGGGAGGTGGAATTCACCCCTCCACTTT
CASSLGGGRWNSPLHF
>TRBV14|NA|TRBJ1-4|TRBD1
TGTGCCAGCAGCGCGGCTGGCGGGACAGGGTTTAAAAAACTGTTTTTT
CASSAAGGTGFKKLFF
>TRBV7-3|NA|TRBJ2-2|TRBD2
TGTGCCAGCAGCTTATTCGGGGGGGCCCCCGGGGAGCTGTTTTTT
CASSLFGGAPGELFF
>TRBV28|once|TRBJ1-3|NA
TGTGCCAGCAGTTTCCCCGCGGGGGTTGCTGGAAACACCATATATTTT
CASSFPAGVAGNTIYF
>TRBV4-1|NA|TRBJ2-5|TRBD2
TGCGCCAGCAGCCAAGGTCCCACCACTAGCGGGAGTATTCGAGAGACCCAGTACTTC
CASSQGPTTSGSIRETQYF
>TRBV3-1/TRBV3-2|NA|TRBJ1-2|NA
TGTGCCAGCAGCCAAGCCCCGAACTATGGCTACACCTTC
CASSQAPNYGYTF
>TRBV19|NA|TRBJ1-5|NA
TGTGCCAGTAGTATAAGGGGGAATCAGCCCCAGCATTTT
CASSIRGNQPQHF
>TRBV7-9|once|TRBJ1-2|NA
TGTGCCAGCAGCCCATCGGAGGACTATGGCTACACCTTC
CASSPSEDYGYTF
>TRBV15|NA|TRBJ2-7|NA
TGTGCCACCAGCAGAGCAAGGGGCGCCTACGAGCAGTACTTC
CATSRARGAYEQYF
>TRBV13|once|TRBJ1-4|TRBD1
TGTGCCAGCAGCCGGACAGGAGGAAAACTGTTTTTT
CASSRTGGKLFF
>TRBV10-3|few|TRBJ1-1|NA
TGTGCCATCAGTGAGGCGGAGAACACTGAAGCTTTCTTT
CAISEAENTEAFF
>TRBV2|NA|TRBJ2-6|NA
TGTGCCAGCAGTGGACAAAGCTCTGGGGCCAACGTCCTGACTTTC
CASSGQSSGANVLTF
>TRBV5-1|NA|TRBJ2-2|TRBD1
TGCGCCAGCAGCCGGGCCTGGACAGGCTCGAACACCGGGGAGCTGTTTTTT
CASSRAWTGSNTGELFF